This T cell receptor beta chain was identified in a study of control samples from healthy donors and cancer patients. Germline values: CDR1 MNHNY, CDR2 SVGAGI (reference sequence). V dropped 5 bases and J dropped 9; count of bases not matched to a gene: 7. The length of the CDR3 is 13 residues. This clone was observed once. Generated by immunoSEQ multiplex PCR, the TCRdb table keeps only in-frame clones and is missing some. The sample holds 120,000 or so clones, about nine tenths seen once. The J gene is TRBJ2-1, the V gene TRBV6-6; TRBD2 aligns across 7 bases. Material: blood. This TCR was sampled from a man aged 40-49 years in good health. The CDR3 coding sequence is TGTGCCAGCAGTCAATCCCCGGGGGGTGAGCAGTTCTTC. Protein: CASSQSPGGEQFF.